This record concerns one T cell receptor (beta chain) sequence. This record belongs to a study of blood T cell repertoires in COVID-19. Study background: COVID-19 samples, acute and convalescent, were from the United States, Italy and Spain. PBMCs, B-cell-depleted T cells, or T cells were the source of the cDNA or gDNA that made up the material.

The CDR3 consists of 15 residues. The germline V gene has CDR1 KGHSH and CDR2 LQKENI. V was pared by 6 bases and J by 4 bases, with 17 bases between. Study processing details: Amplification with reference gene primers provided the estimates of nucleated cell counts. Assay: immunoSEQ multiplex PCR; the TCRdb copy retains only in-frame clones and omits some. V, J and clone size reflect that table, while D and trimming were determined from the DNA. The sample holds about 140,000 clones, approximately 80% seen once. Sequenced material: peripheral blood. This receptor was taken from an elderly woman in a cohort sampled during active or convalescent COVID-19. The chain is built from TRBV18 and TRBJ2-3; possibly TRBD2 for D (7 bases). This CDR3 is CASSPLGGPADTQYF. CDR3 coding DNA: TGTGCCAGCTCCCCGTTGGGGGGGCCGGCAGATACGCAGTATTTT.